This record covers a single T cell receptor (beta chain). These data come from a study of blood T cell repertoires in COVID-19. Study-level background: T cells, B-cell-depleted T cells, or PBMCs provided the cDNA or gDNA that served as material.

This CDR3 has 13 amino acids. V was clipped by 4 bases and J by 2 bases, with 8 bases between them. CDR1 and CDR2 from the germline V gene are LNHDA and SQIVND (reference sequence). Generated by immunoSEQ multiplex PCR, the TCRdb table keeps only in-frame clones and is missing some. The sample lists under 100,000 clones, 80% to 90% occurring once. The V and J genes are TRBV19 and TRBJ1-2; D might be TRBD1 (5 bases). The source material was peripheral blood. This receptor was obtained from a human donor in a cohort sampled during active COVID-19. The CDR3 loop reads CASSTTENYGYTF. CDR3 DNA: TGTGCCAGTAGTACGACAGAAAACTATGGCTACACCTTC.